A single T cell receptor beta chain is shown here with its context. With 6 bases removed from V and 2 bases from J, the gap between germline ends came to 14 bases. This CDR3 is 15 amino acids long. CDR1 is WSHSY, CDR2 SAAADI, per germline. These data are taken from a study of blood T cell repertoires in COVID-19. Overall study context: Whether acute or convalescent, the COVID-19 samples came from the United States, Italy and Spain.

Methods used by the authors: Estimation of nucleated cell counts was performed using reference gene primer amplification. Profiling relied on immunoSEQ multiplex PCR, and the TCRdb table lists in-frame clones only, not all of them. The V and J calls and the clone size are those of that table, but D and trimming were determined from the DNA. The sample comprises roughly 110,000 clones, around 82% of which are singletons, and approximately 4.1% rests with the top ten. The V call is TRBV10-2, the J call TRBJ1-5; TRBD1 is a possible D gene (5 bases). The origin of this receptor is a human donor in a cohort sampled during active COVID-19. Sample: peripheral blood. The CDR3 DNA is TGCGCCAGCAGCGAGCGGGGGGACGGCAATCAGCCCCAGCATTTT. As protein: CASSERGDGNQPQHF.